A single T cell receptor beta chain is shown here with its context. Its antigen is unidentified. Second doses at about 4 or about 12 weeks were pooled. The data were taken from a study of T cell responses to AZD1222 COVID-19 vaccine. Overall study findings and caveats: Increased Spike-specific TCR breadth and depth were observed after two AZD1222 doses. Researchers took repertoire samples only after the peak T cell response had come. Nearly half of spike-specific TCRs reportedly go after variant regions that carry no mutations.

The table came from immunoSEQ multiplex PCR; TCRdb's copy has only in-frame clones and leaves some out. The sample has about 270,000 clones, 90% to 95% seen once; the top ten hold approximately 0.52%. Germline CDR1 and CDR2: LGHDT and YNNKEL (reference sequence). V lost 6 bases to trimming and J lost 8 bases, with 13 bases between them. The CDR3 totals 12 residues. The chain employs TRBV3-1 (or the pseudogene TRBV3-2) and TRBJ1-2; D not certain. Sequencing used peripheral blood, obtained 28 days after the second AZD1222 dose. This clonotype was sampled from an adult who received the AZD1222 COVID-19 vaccine. CDR3 sequence (DNA): TGTGCCAGCAGTCCCGGGAGCGGGGGCTACACCTTC. The encoded protein is CASSPGSGGYTF.